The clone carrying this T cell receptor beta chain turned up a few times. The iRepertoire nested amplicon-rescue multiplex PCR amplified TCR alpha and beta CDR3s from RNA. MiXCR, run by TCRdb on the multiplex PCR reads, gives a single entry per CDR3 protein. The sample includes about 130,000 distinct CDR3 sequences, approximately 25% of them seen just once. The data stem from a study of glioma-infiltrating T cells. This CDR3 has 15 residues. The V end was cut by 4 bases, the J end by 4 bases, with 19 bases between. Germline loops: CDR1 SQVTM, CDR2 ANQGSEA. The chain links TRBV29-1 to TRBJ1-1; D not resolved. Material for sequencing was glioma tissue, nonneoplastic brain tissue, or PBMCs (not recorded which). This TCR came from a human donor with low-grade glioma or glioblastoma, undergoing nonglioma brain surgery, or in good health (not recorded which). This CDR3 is CSVVAKERKFTEAFF. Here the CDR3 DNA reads TGCAGCGTTGTGGCCAAGGAGCGGAAATTCACTGAAGCTTTCTTT.